A single sample gave rise to the 15 T cell receptor beta chains below, sequenced in a study of technical replicates of blood from a few donors. The table came from immunoSEQ multiplex PCR; TCRdb's copy has only in-frame clones and leaves some out. There are about 90,000 clones in the sample; about 90% occur only once, and 0.2% to 0.3% lies in the top ten. Sequencing was done on a sample of T cells isolated from PBMCs. The receptors originated from a human donor in good health.

J is TRBJ1-1 and V is TRBV7-2, with D unresolved. Germline lookup yields CDR1 SGHTA and CDR2 FQGNSA. V lost 3 bases and J 4 bases, leaving 12 bases between the germline ends. This CDR3 comprises 14 residues. DNA for the CDR3: TGTGCCAGCAGCTTTAGTTCTGGGCCCACTGAAGCTTTCTTT. Translating it yields CASSFSSGPTEAFF.

This chain connects TRBV6-1 to TRBJ2-1; 10 bases map to TRBD2. The CDR3 consists of 14 residues. With V trimmed by 7 bases and J by 5 bases, 5 bases remained unmatched. Germline V gene lookup returns CDR1 MNHNS and CDR2 SASEGT. DNA of the CDR3: TGTGCCAGCAAACCACTAGCGGGGAACAATGAGCAGTTCTTC. This gives the protein CASKPLAGNNEQFF.

This CDR3 reads CSVDGRQGSGNTIYF. The CDR3 DNA is TGCAGCGTTGACGGCAGACAGGGCTCTGGAAACACCATATATTTT. The chain is built from TRBV29-1 and TRBJ1-3; 7 bases are shared with TRBD1. This CDR3 has 15 amino acids. V was clipped by 3 bases and J by 0 bases; unmatched bases: 5. Germline V gene sequence: CDR1 SQVTM, CDR2 ANQGSEA.

The chain is built from TRBV19 and TRBJ1-5; 7 bases fit TRBD1. Germline-derived CDR1 and CDR2 are LNHDA and SQIVND (reference sequence). The CDR3 loop spans 17 amino acids. J lost 2 bases, V lost 3 bases, and 10 bases had no gene match. This CDR3 is CASSIFKGAGGNQPQHF. CDR3 DNA sequence: TGTGCCAGTAGTATTTTTAAGGGGGCAGGGGGCAATCAGCCCCAGCATTTT. Complete variable domain (other parts from reference TRBV19 and TRBJ1-5): DGGITQSPKYLFRKEGQNVTLSCEQNLNHDAMYWYRQDPGQGLRLIYYSQIVNDFQKGDIAEGYSVSREKKESFPLTVTSAQKNPTAFYLCASSIFKGAGGNQPQHFGDGTRLSIL.

The CDR3 coding sequence is TGCGCCAGCAGCTTGGCGGGGTACAACTATGGCTACACCTTC. It codes for CASSLAGYNYGYTF. This chain joins TRBV5-1 and TRBJ1-2; the D is unclear. The CDR3 is made up of 14 amino acids. The germline CDR1 and CDR2 sequences are SGHRS and YFSETQ. Trimming pared 0 bases from V and 2 bases from J, leaving 8 bases between.

The CDR3 nucleotides read TGCGCCAGCAGTGGAGTAGCGGGAGGGGTAGAGACCCAGTACTTC. Amino acids: CASSGVAGGVETQYF. This chain connects TRBV10-2 to TRBJ2-5; 11 bases fit TRBD2. Germline trimming cut 4 bases from V and 4 bases from J; bases unmatched to any gene: 5. The CDR3 is made up of 15 amino acids. In germline, CDR1 is WSHSY, CDR2 SAAADI.

The chain recombines TRBV6-5 with TRBJ1-1; D is unresolved. Germline CDR1 is MNHEY and CDR2 is SVGAGI. This CDR3 has 14 residues. V dropped 5 bases and J dropped 2 bases, with 12 bases sitting between them. CDR3 DNA: TGTGCCAGCAGTCTACAAGGAGCAAACACTGAAGCTTTCTTT. It yields the protein CASSLQGANTEAFF.

The chain carries TRBV9 and TRBJ2-7; weak D call: TRBD2 (5 bases). This CDR3 spans 15 amino acids. Per germline, CDR1 SGDLS and CDR2 YYNGEE. Trimming removed 0 bases from V and 5 bases from J, with 15 bases in between. The CDR3 region has the DNA TGTGCCAGCAGCGTAGGGGGAGAAGAGCGCAACGAGCAGTACTTC. Translation: CASSVGGEERNEQYF. The full variable domain, completed using reference TRBV9 and TRBJ2-7, is DSGVTQTPKHLITATGQRVTLRCSPRSGDLSVYWYQQSLDQGLQFLIQYYNGEERAKGNILERFSAQQFPDLHSELNLSSLELGDSALYFCASSVGGEERNEQYFGPGTRLTVT.

This chain uses TRBV6-1 with TRBJ2-7, with D unclear. Germline lookup yields CDR1 MNHNS and CDR2 SASEGT. Trimming stripped 7 bases from V and 3 bases from J, with 10 bases between. The CDR3 covers 12 residues. The CDR3 here is CASKTDIYEQYF. DNA of the CDR3: TGTGCCAGCAAAACAGATATCTACGAGCAGTACTTC.

V usage is TRBV5-4 and J usage is TRBJ2-7; D uncertain. The V and J ends lost 0 bases and 6 bases respectively, with 13 bases between them. Per the germline V gene, CDR1 is SGHNT and CDR2 is YYREEE (reference sequence). The CDR3 is 14 residues long. Here the CDR3 reads CASSLGSRVGEQYF. The CDR3 nucleotides are TGTGCCAGCAGCTTGGGCAGCCGGGTCGGCGAGCAGTACTTC. The variable domain in full, completed from reference TRBV5-4 and TRBJ2-7, reads ETGVTQSPTHLIKTRGQQVTLRCSSQSGHNTVSWYQQALGQGPQFIFQYYREEENGRGNFPPRFSGLQFPNYSSELNVNALELDDSALYLCASSLGSRVGEQYFGPGTRLTVT.

This chain links TRBV29-1 with TRBJ1-1, with TRBD1 matching over 7 bases. Trimming cost V 7 bases and J 3 bases; bases outside gene matches: 2. Germline CDR1 and CDR2: SQVTM and ANQGSEA. The CDR3 spans 11 residues. CDR3 nucleotides: TGCAGCGGGACAGGTTACACTGAAGCTTTCTTT. Translation: CSGTGYTEAFF. Variable domain in full (rest from reference TRBV29-1 and TRBJ1-1): SAVISQKPSRDICQRGTSLTIQCQVDSQVTMMFWYRQQPGQSLTLIATANQGSEATYESGFVIDKFPISRPNLTFSTLTVSNMSPEDSSIYLCSGTGYTEAFFGQGTRLTVV.

The table lists this clone with a few counts. The gene calls are TRBV11-2 and TRBJ2-7, with unresolved D. The CDR3 spans 13 residues. The V end was cut by 5 bases, the J end by 6 bases, with 14 bases between. CDR1 SGHAT and CDR2 FQNNGV come from the germline V gene. CDR3 in DNA: TGTGCCAGCAGCCCTCTATGGGCCTCCGAGCAGTACTTC. Its translation is CASSPLWASEQYF.

This clone was seen once. The chain combines TRBV7-2 with TRBJ1-2, with D hard to call. Trimming removed 5 bases at V and 1 base at J, with 5 bases between. This CDR3 is built from 12 residues. The germline CDR1 and CDR2 sequences are SGHTA and FQGNSA. The CDR3 here is CASSPINYGYTF. In DNA form, the CDR3 reads TGTGCCAGCAGCCCTATTAACTATGGCTACACCTTC. Looking up the rest from reference TRBV7-2 and TRBJ1-2 gives the full variable domain: GAGVSQSPSNKVTEKGKDVELRCDPISGHTALYWYRQSLGQGLEFLIYFQGNSAPDKSGLPSDRFSAERTGGSVSTLTIQRTQQEDSAVYLCASSPINYGYTFGSGTRLTVV.

The chain carries TRBV14 and TRBJ1-5; D uncertain. The germline V and J ends were trimmed by 3 bases and 11 bases, with 17 bases remaining between them. From germline, CDR1 is SGHDN and CDR2 FVKESK. The CDR3 runs to 14 residues. The CDR3 nucleotides read TGTGCCAGCAGCCACCCACCGGAGGTTGGGGCCCAGCATTTT. Its translation is CASSHPPEVGAQHF.

The CDR3 spells CASILGTASTDTQYF. The CDR3 DNA sequence: TGTGCCAGCATTCTGGGGACAGCGAGCACAGATACGCAGTATTTT. V gene TRBV28 combines with J gene TRBJ2-3; TRBD1 agrees at 7 bases. Germline V gene lookup returns CDR1 MDHEN and CDR2 SYDVKM. Losses at the gene ends were 7 bases for V and 0 bases for J; bases not matched to a gene: 7. The CDR3 is 15 amino acids.